Shown below are 25 T cell receptor beta chains from a single sample sequenced in a study of identical twins. TCRdb redid the calling of the 5' RACE reads with MiXCR, one entry per CDR3 protein. The table lists about 720,000 distinct CDR3 sequences, approximately 18% of them singletons, with about 12% in the top ten. The sample also formed part of further work on T cells expressing NK-cell markers.

Sequenced: PBMCs. Receptor source: a woman aged 18-29 years in good health.

In this sample, this clonotype turned up many times. The chain couples TRBV19 to TRBJ1-2; 9 positions match TRBD1. CDR3 length equals 17 residues. Germline CDR1 reads LNHDA; CDR2 reads SQIVND (reference sequence). V lost 6 bases, J lost 3 bases, and 14 bases stayed unmatched. CDR3 sequence reads: CASRETGQGTSYYGYTF. The CDR3, as DNA: TGTGCCAGTAGGGAAACGGGACAGGGTACATCCTACTATGGCTACACCTTC.

The CDR3 reads CASSLEVTSGRGEQFF. The CDR3 nucleotides are TGTGCCAGCAGCTTAGAGGTGACTAGCGGGCGGGGTGAGCAGTTCTTC. The chain uses TRBV7-6 and TRBJ2-1; 10 bases align to TRBD2. J was trimmed by 9 bases and V by 1 base; bases with no gene match: 9. This CDR3 has 16 amino acids. CDR1 and CDR2 from the germline V gene are SGHVS and FNYEAQ.

The rearrangement links TRBV19 to TRBJ1-2; tentative D call: TRBD1 (5 bases). The germline CDR1 and CDR2 sequences are LNHDA and SQIVND (reference sequence). V was cut by 2 bases and J by 4 bases, with 8 bases left in between. The CDR3 is 13 residues long. The CDR3 is CASSISDSYGYTF. CDR3 nucleotides: TGTGCCAGTAGTATATCCGACAGCTATGGCTACACCTTC.

The chain links TRBV4-3 to TRBJ1-1; the match to TRBD1 covers 7 bases. Germline CDR1 and CDR2: LGHNA and YSLEER. V trimming: 0 bases; J trimming: 5 bases; junction bases outside the gene matches: 12. This CDR3 comprises 17 residues. The CDR3 DNA reads as TGCGCCAGCAGCCAAGAGGAGGCAAGGGGGCTGGTTACTGAAGCTTTCTTT. It codes for CASSQEEARGLVTEAFF.

The rearrangement links TRBV7-9 to TRBJ1-1; D is undetermined. The CDR3 sequence is 12 residues long. Per germline, CDR1 SEHNR and CDR2 FQNEAQ (reference sequence). Trimming shortened V by 5 bases and J by 6 bases, and 10 bases separated the two germline ends. The CDR3 sequence: CASSRIGPEAFF. DNA of the CDR3: TGTGCCAGCAGCCGGATCGGGCCTGAAGCTTTCTTT.

The J gene is TRBJ2-1, the V gene TRBV19, with a tentative D call TRBD2 (7 bases). The CDR3 covers 14 residues. The V gene lost 7 bases and the J gene lost 3 bases, with 13 bases spanning the gap. CDR1 and CDR2 (germline): LNHDA, SQIVND (reference sequence). The CDR3 nucleotides are TGTGCCAGTAAGGGCGGGGGCATCTACAATGAGCAGTTCTTC. Its protein is CASKGGGIYNEQFF.

This clonotype occurred a few times. This chain joins TRBV3-1 and TRBJ2-1, with 13 bases matching TRBD2. CDR3 length: 16 residues. Germline loops: CDR1 LGHDT, CDR2 YNNKEL (reference sequence). Trimming at V came to 4 bases and at J to 3 bases, leaving 3 bases not matched to a gene. The CDR3, as DNA: TGTGCCAGCAGCCCTTGGACTAGCGGGAGCTACAATGAGCAGTTCTTC. This translates into CASSPWTSGSYNEQFF.

This clonotype was detected a few times. The rearrangement uses TRBV27 and TRBJ2-7, with 12 bases identical to TRBD2. The V gene's germline CDR1 is MNHEY and CDR2 SMNVEV (reference sequence). Unmatched junction bases numbered 4, after V lost 5 bases and J lost 2 bases. The CDR3 sequence is 15 residues long. CDR3 region: CASSMTSGSTYEQYF. In nucleotides, the CDR3 is TGTGCCAGCAGTATGACTAGCGGGAGTACCTACGAGCAGTACTTC.

CDR3 protein: CASSLEASGANVLTF. As DNA, the CDR3 is TGTGCCAGCAGTTTAGAGGCCTCTGGGGCCAACGTCCTGACTTTC. The V gene is TRBV12-3 or TRBV12-4, the J gene TRBJ2-6, with D hard to call. Trimming shortened V by 1 base and J by 0 bases, and 4 bases separated the two germline ends. CDR3 length: 15 amino acids.

This chain uses TRBV6-1 with TRBJ2-5, with D perhaps matching TRBD1 (5 bases). Germline V gene lookup returns CDR1 MNHNS and CDR2 SASEGT. This CDR3 has 15 residues. V lost 6 bases to trimming and J lost 5 bases, with 19 bases between them. The CDR3 protein is CASSESIRAGETQYF. CDR3 DNA sequence: TGTGCCAGCAGCGAATCCATCCGGGCAGGGGAGACCCAGTACTTC.

This clonotype was counted a few times. The V call is TRBV6-1, the J call TRBJ2-2, with D possibly being TRBD1 or TRBD2 (5 bases each). The CDR3 contains 15 residues. Trimming removed 4 bases from V and 5 bases from J, with 14 bases in between. CDR1 and CDR2 (germline): MNHNS, SASEGT. The CDR3 loop reads CASSVAGSRTGELFF. CDR3 in DNA: TGTGCCAGCAGTGTGGCAGGGAGTAGGACCGGGGAGCTGTTTTTT.

This rearrangement joins TRBV12-3 or TRBV12-4 to TRBJ1-5; D uncertain. The CDR3 is made up of 15 amino acids. Trimming removed 3 bases at V and 1 base at J, with 10 bases between. Here the CDR3 DNA reads TGTGCCAGCAGTTTTTGGTTACAGAGCAATCAGCCCCAGCATTTT. As protein: CASSFWLQSNQPQHF.

This clonotype was counted a few times. This chain links TRBV5-1 with TRBJ1-1; D gene unclear. Germline CDR1 SGHRS, CDR2 YFSETQ. V lost 3 bases and J lost 0, with 9 bases in between. The CDR3 totals 14 residues. CDR3 amino acids: CASSSGPLNTEAFF. The CDR3 DNA is TGCGCCAGCAGCTCCGGACCGCTGAACACTGAAGCTTTCTTT.

This clonotype was seen more than once but under ten times. This chain links TRBV9 with TRBJ2-7, with a possible D match to TRBD2 (6 bases). V was clipped by 4 bases and J by 6 bases, with 17 bases between them. The CDR3 is made up of 14 amino acids. Per germline, CDR1 SGDLS and CDR2 YYNGEE. The CDR3 DNA sequence: TGTGCCAGCAGCAAAGGGAGTAGCGGACTCGAGCAGTACTTC. This codes for CASSKGSSGLEQYF.

The chain is built from TRBV11-2 and TRBJ2-7; D is ambiguous. Germline assignment: CDR1 SGHAT and CDR2 FQNNGV. CDR3 length: 15 residues. Trimming shortened V by 0 bases and J by 6 bases, and 15 bases separated the two germline ends. The DNA of the CDR3 is TGTGCCAGCAGCTTAGATAAAGCTTGGCGACTCGAGCAGTACTTC. This translates into CASSLDKAWRLEQYF.

The chain links TRBV5-1 to TRBJ2-1, with TRBD2 identical over 13 bases. Germline V gene lookup returns CDR1 SGHRS and CDR2 YFSETQ. The CDR3 contains 15 residues. Trimming removed 4 bases from V and 7 bases from J; junction bases left unmatched: 5. CDR3 DNA: TGCGCCAGCAGCGCGGGACTAGCGGGAAGTAATGAGCAGTTCTTC. Translation: CASSAGLAGSNEQFF.

This sequence joins TRBV6-1 and TRBJ2-7; maybe TRBD2 (5 bases). Trimming took off 4 bases at V and 11 bases at J, with 15 bases between the two ends. The CDR3 extends over 12 amino acids. Germline V gene sequence: CDR1 MNHNS, CDR2 SASEGT. The CDR3 protein is CASSGRVRAEYF. DNA of the CDR3: TGTGCCAGCAGTGGGCGAGTGAGGGCGGAGTACTTC.

This clonotype showed up just a few times. The chain joins TRBV5-1 to TRBJ2-1; D gene unclear. This CDR3 is built from 14 residues. Trimming shortened V by 4 bases and J by 1 base, and 9 bases separated the two germline ends. CDR1 is SGHRS and CDR2 is YFSETQ in the germline V gene. CDR3 in amino acids: CASSPDQSYNEQFF. DNA for the CDR3: TGCGCCAGCAGCCCCGACCAGTCCTACAATGAGCAGTTCTTC.

This clonotype was observed a few times. The CDR3 spells CSAGLAGGPGQFF. The CDR3 coding sequence is TGCAGTGCTGGACTAGCGGGAGGGCCTGGGCAGTTCTTC. The J gene is TRBJ2-1, the V gene TRBV20-1; 15 bases line up with TRBD2. Germline V gene data show CDR1 as DFQATT and CDR2 as SNEGSKA (reference sequence). The CDR3 runs 13 residues. V was clipped by 5 bases and J by 12 bases; unmatched bases: 5.

The V and J genes are TRBV20-1 and TRBJ2-5; the match to TRBD2 covers 10 bases. Looked up from germline, CDR1 is DFQATT and CDR2 is SNEGSKA (reference sequence). The CDR3 consists of 13 residues. V dropped 5 bases and J dropped 4; count of bases not matched to a gene: 4. This chain's CDR3 is CSARRTSGETQYF. The CDR3 region has the DNA TGCAGTGCTCGCAGGACTAGCGGAGAGACCCAGTACTTC.

The chain combines TRBV6-2 or TRBV6-3 with TRBJ2-1; no definite D call. Germline CDR1 MNHEY, CDR2 SVGEGT. The CDR3 runs 17 residues. V dropped 3 bases and J dropped 7 bases, with 22 bases sitting between them. CDR3 sequence reads: CASSYKRANGWDNEQFF. For the CDR3, the DNA is TGTGCCAGCAGTTATAAAAGGGCAAACGGGTGGGATAATGAGCAGTTCTTC.

The V and J genes are TRBV3-1 and TRBJ2-1; tentatively, D is TRBD1 (5 bases). With 1 base removed from V and 0 bases from J, the gap between germline ends came to 13 bases. Germline CDR1 is LGHDT and CDR2 is YNNKEL (reference sequence). This CDR3 contains 17 residues. DNA for the CDR3: TGTGCCAGCAGCCAAGCCTTCAGGGCCCGCTCCTACAATGAGCAGTTCTTC. This encodes CASSQAFRARSYNEQFF.

This clonotype has only a few counts. V is TRBV7-2 and J is TRBJ1-1, with TRBD1 as a possible D gene (5 bases). The CDR3 totals 14 residues. Germline V gene lookup returns CDR1 SGHTA and CDR2 FQGNSA. V was shortened by 2 bases and J by 5 bases, with 12 bases between the two germline ends. The CDR3 reads CASSLLLWGTEAFF. In nucleotides, the CDR3 is TGTGCCAGCAGCTTACTCCTCTGGGGGACTGAAGCTTTCTTT.

The chain recombines TRBV27 with TRBJ2-1, with TRBD2 as a possible D gene (5 bases). The germline V gene has CDR1 MNHEY and CDR2 SMNVEV (reference sequence). The CDR3 is 13 residues long. V lost 4 bases to trimming and J lost 7 bases, with 11 bases between them. The CDR3 spells CASSWLGKNEQFF. DNA of the CDR3: TGTGCCAGCAGTTGGCTCGGGAAAAATGAGCAGTTCTTC.

J is TRBJ2-2 and V is TRBV7-9, with 9 nucleotides matching TRBD1. Germline V gene lookup returns CDR1 SEHNR and CDR2 FQNEAQ (reference sequence). Losses at the gene ends were 3 bases for V and 8 bases for J; bases not matched to a gene: 13. This CDR3 has 17 amino acids. This CDR3 reads CASSFQHRGLRIGELFF. CDR3 sequence (DNA): TGTGCCAGCAGCTTTCAGCACAGGGGGCTTCGGATAGGGGAGCTGTTTTTT.